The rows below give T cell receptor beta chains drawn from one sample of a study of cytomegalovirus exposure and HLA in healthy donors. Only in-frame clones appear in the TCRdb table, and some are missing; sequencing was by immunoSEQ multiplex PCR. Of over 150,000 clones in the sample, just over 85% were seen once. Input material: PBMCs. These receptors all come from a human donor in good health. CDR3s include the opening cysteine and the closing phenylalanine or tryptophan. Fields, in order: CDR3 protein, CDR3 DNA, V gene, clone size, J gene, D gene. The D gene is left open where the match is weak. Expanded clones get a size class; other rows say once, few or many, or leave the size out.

CDR3aa: CASSQVGGQGLQYEQYF
CDR3nt: TGCGCCAGCAGCCAAGTGGGGGGACAGGGCCTCCAATACGAGCAGTACTTC
v_gene: TRBV4-1
abundance: .
j_gene: TRBJ2-7
d_gene: TRBD1

CDR3aa: CASSPKGGTTQYF
CDR3nt: TGTGCCAGCAGCCCCAAGGGCGGGACTACGCAGTATTTT
v_gene: TRBV7-6
abundance: .
j_gene: TRBJ2-3
d_gene: .

CDR3aa: CASSSRKAGYEQYF
CDR3nt: TGTGCCAGCAGTTCCCGTAAAGCGGGCTACGAGCAGTACTTC
v_gene: TRBV28
abundance: .
j_gene: TRBJ2-7
d_gene: .

CDR3aa: CASSYSGGGSYEQYF
CDR3nt: TGTGCCAGCAGTTACTCGGGCGGGGGCTCCTACGAGCAGTACTTC
v_gene: TRBV6-6
abundance: few
j_gene: TRBJ2-7
d_gene: TRBD2

CDR3aa: CASSPGIIAGGSRDSEQYF
CDR3nt: TGCGCCAGCAGCCCAGGGATAATAGCGGGAGGCTCCCGGGATAGCGAGCAGTACTTC
v_gene: TRBV4-1
abundance: .
j_gene: TRBJ2-7
d_gene: TRBD2

CDR3aa: CASSFAERETQYF
CDR3nt: TGCGCCAGCAGCTTTGCTGAGAGGGAGACCCAGTACTTC
v_gene: TRBV5-1
abundance: .
j_gene: TRBJ2-5
d_gene: .

CDR3aa: CASSSPARLTDF
CDR3nt: TGTGCCAGCAGTTCACCCGCAAGACTGACAGATTTT
v_gene: TRBV28
abundance: .
j_gene: TRBJ1-3
d_gene: .

CDR3aa: CASRYDRDRDEQYF
CDR3nt: TGTGCCAGCAGATACGACCGGGACAGGGACGAGCAGTACTTC
v_gene: TRBV27
abundance: .
j_gene: TRBJ2-7
d_gene: TRBD1

CDR3aa: CASSLTAGGPTDTQYF
CDR3nt: TGCGCCAGCAGCTTGACGGCGGGAGGCCCCACAGATACGCAGTATTTT
v_gene: TRBV5-1
abundance: .
j_gene: TRBJ2-3
d_gene: TRBD2

CDR3aa: CASSIGGAPYEQYF
CDR3nt: TGTGCCAGTAGTATCGGGGGGGCACCCTACGAGCAGTACTTC
v_gene: TRBV19
abundance: .
j_gene: TRBJ2-7
d_gene: TRBD2

CDR3aa: CASSLAGIRTEAFF
CDR3nt: TGTGCCAGCTCACTCGCAGGGATCCGCACTGAAGCTTTCTTT
v_gene: TRBV18
abundance: .
j_gene: TRBJ1-1
d_gene: .

CDR3aa: CAISALGEGDNEQFF
CDR3nt: TGTGCCATCAGTGCCTTGGGGGAGGGGGACAATGAGCAGTTCTTC
v_gene: TRBV10-3
abundance: once
j_gene: TRBJ2-1
d_gene: .

CDR3aa: CASSLAHNRDSWGGYTF
CDR3nt: TGTGCCAGCAGCTTAGCCCACAATCGGGACAGCTGGGGGGGCTACACCTTC
v_gene: TRBV7-9
abundance: .
j_gene: TRBJ1-2
d_gene: TRBD1

CDR3aa: CASSVAGQRKASTYNEQFF
CDR3nt: TGTGCCAGCAGCGTGGCGGGTCAGAGAAAGGCTTCTACCTACAATGAGCAGTTCTTC
v_gene: TRBV9
abundance: .
j_gene: TRBJ2-1
d_gene: .

CDR3aa: CASSETGPRYNEQFF
CDR3nt: TGTGCCAGCAGTGAGACAGGGCCTCGCTACAATGAGCAGTTCTTC
v_gene: TRBV2
abundance: .
j_gene: TRBJ2-1
d_gene: TRBD1

CDR3aa: CASSMAPGGSTDTQYF
CDR3nt: TGTGCCAGCAGTATGGCCCCGGGAGGGAGCACAGATACGCAGTATTTT
v_gene: TRBV27
abundance: .
j_gene: TRBJ2-3
d_gene: TRBD2